These 23 T cell receptor beta chains were sequenced from one sample in a study of CD8+ T cells in alopecia areata. Sequencing relied on a cDNA template that was reverse transcribed from extracted RNA. The protocol was immunoSEQ multiplex PCR, while the TCRdb copy is restricted to in-frame clones and leaves out a portion. This table holds 200,000 or so clones, more than 50% found once. Sequencing input: CD8+ T cells sorted from blood. The receptors originated from a human donor in good health.

The chain combines TRBV28 with TRBJ1-2; D ambiguous. The CDR3 length is 16 residues. V was clipped by 8 bases and J by 2 bases, with 21 bases between them. CDR1 and CDR2 (germline): MDHEN, SYDVKM. In DNA form, the CDR3 reads TGTGCCAGCCGCAAAACCAACCCCCCAGAGAACTATGGCTACACCTTC. It encodes CASRKTNPPENYGYTF.

This clone has only a few counts. The CDR3 DNA reads as TGTGCCAGCAGCTTAGGATCCCACGAGCAGTACTTC. Translating gives CASSLGSHEQYF. The chain employs TRBV7-2 and TRBJ2-7; D is ambiguous. The ends were cut back, 1 base at V and 5 bases at J, with 6 bases in the middle. The germline gives CDR1 SGHTA, CDR2 FQGNSA. The CDR3 sequence is 12 residues long.

This clone was observed a handful of times. The rearrangement uses TRBV29-1 and TRBJ1-1; D is unclear. Germline CDR1 and CDR2: SQVTM and ANQGSEA. V was pared by 1 base and J by 1 base, with 7 bases between. The CDR3 is made up of 13 amino acids. As DNA, the CDR3 is TGCAGCGTTGAAGGACCCCGGAACACTGAAGCTTTCTTT. This translates into CSVEGPRNTEAFF.

This sequence joins TRBV5-1 and TRBJ2-2; 7 bases align to TRBD2. This CDR3 comprises 16 residues. Germline-derived CDR1 and CDR2 are SGHRS and YFSETQ. The junction had 5 bases not matched to a gene; V was cut back by 0 bases and J by 3 bases. CDR3 DNA sequence: TGCGCCAGCAGCTTGGAGCGGGCGGGGGACACCGGGGAGCTGTTTTTT. Protein product: CASSLERAGDTGELFF.

The chain uses TRBV20-1 and TRBJ1-1; D remains ambiguous. This CDR3 contains 10 residues. Germline CDR1 is DFQATT and CDR2 is SNEGSKA (reference sequence). V shed 6 bases and J shed 7 bases, with 9 bases lying between them. The CDR3 sequence: CSASWIEAFF. Here the CDR3 DNA reads TGCAGTGCCTCCTGGATTGAAGCTTTCTTT.

The chain uses TRBV9 and TRBJ2-2; 7 nucleotides align to TRBD1. Germline loops: CDR1 SGDLS, CDR2 YYNGEE. This CDR3 is built from 16 residues. The J segment lost 4 bases and the V segment lost 2 bases, leaving 8 bases of the junction unmatched. The chain's CDR3 is CASSVEPGQTTGELFF. CDR3 DNA: TGTGCCAGCAGCGTCGAACCGGGACAGACCACCGGGGAGCTGTTTTTT.

This clone was counted only a few times. The V and J genes are TRBV27 and TRBJ2-1; D remains ambiguous. Germline V gene data show CDR1 as MNHEY and CDR2 as SMNVEV (reference sequence). CDR3 length: 15 amino acids. The V end was cut by 8 bases, the J end by 0 bases, with 14 bases between. CDR3 loop: CASSPERNSYNEQFF. CDR3 DNA sequence: TGTGCCAGCTCTCCCGAGCGAAACTCCTACAATGAGCAGTTCTTC.

The genes are TRBV4-1 and TRBJ1-2; perhaps TRBD1 as D (5 bases). The germline CDR1 and CDR2 sequences are MGHRA and YSYEKL. V shed 5 bases and J shed 8 bases, with 18 bases lying between them. CDR3 length equals 14 residues. CDR3 residues: CASSTGTRVGGYTF. The CDR3 coding sequence is TGCGCCAGCAGCACCGGGACCAGGGTTGGGGGCTACACCTTC.

Note on this clone: The same CDR3 also results from other DNA sequences found in this sample. The chain couples TRBV6-5 to TRBJ2-7; 8 bases map to TRBD1. The junction had 5 bases not matched to a gene; V was cut back by 5 bases and J by 2 bases. The CDR3 is 14 residues long. In germline, CDR1 is MNHEY, CDR2 SVGAGI. The CDR3, as DNA: TGTGCCAGCAGTCCTGGACAGGGTACCTACGAGCAGTACTTC. It encodes CASSPGQGTYEQYF.

The chain carries TRBV2 and TRBJ2-7, with 8 bases matching TRBD1. After removal of 0 bases from V and 4 bases from J, the junction contained 2 bases not matched to a gene. Germline loops: CDR1 SNHLY, CDR2 FYNNEI. This CDR3 has 14 amino acids. DNA of the CDR3: TGTGCCAGCAGTGAAGCGACAGGGGATTACGAGCAGTACTTC. Amino acid sequence: CASSEATGDYEQYF.

The CDR3 loop reads CASRTTANYEQYF. The CDR3 coding sequence is TGTGCCAGTAGGACGACAGCGAACTACGAGCAGTACTTC. The chain recombines TRBV19 with TRBJ2-7; TRBD1 is a possible D gene (5 bases). V was cut by 6 bases and J by 3 bases, with 12 bases left in between. The CDR3 covers 13 residues. Germline CDR1 is LNHDA and CDR2 is SQIVND (reference sequence).

This clone appeared a few times. The J gene is TRBJ2-2, the V gene TRBV11-2, with 7 bases identical to TRBD2. The CDR3 is 17 residues long. Germline values: CDR1 SGHAT, CDR2 FQNNGV. Trimming cost V 4 bases and J 5 bases; bases outside gene matches: 13. CDR3: CASSSNSRLAGTGELFF. As DNA, the CDR3 is TGTGCCAGCAGCTCCAACTCGAGACTAGCTGGTACCGGGGAGCTGTTTTTT.

This clone was seen only a few times. V and J are TRBV10-3 and TRBJ1-6; 10 nucleotides align to TRBD1. CDR1 is ENHRY and CDR2 is SYGVKD in the germline V gene. The J segment lost 8 bases and the V segment lost 6 bases, leaving 4 bases of the junction unmatched. This CDR3 is built from 14 residues. Here the CDR3 DNA reads TGTGCCATCAGATCCGGGACAGGGGATTCACCCCTCCACTTT. It specifies CAIRSGTGDSPLHF.

A note on this clone: The same CDR3 also results from other DNA sequences found in this sample. The CDR3 sequence: CSVGQMNTEAFF. The CDR3 nucleotides read TGCAGCGTTGGACAGATGAACACTGAAGCTTTCTTT. This sequence joins TRBV29-1 and TRBJ1-1; maybe TRBD1 (5 bases). Trimming cost V 4 bases and J 0 bases, with 6 bases left between them. Germline V gene lookup returns CDR1 SQVTM and CDR2 ANQGSEA. The CDR3 spans 12 residues.

This chain uses TRBV29-1 with TRBJ2-1; D gene unclear. This CDR3 has 14 residues. V was clipped by 5 bases and J by 8 bases, with 19 bases between them. The V gene's germline CDR1 is SQVTM and CDR2 ANQGSEA. For the CDR3, the DNA is TGCAGCGTTCCATGGGTCCCTCCGGGTGATGAGCAGTTCTTC. Translated: CSVPWVPPGDEQFF.

This sequence joins TRBV9 and TRBJ2-3; 11 nucleotides match TRBD2. There are 17 residues in the CDR3. The germline CDR1 and CDR2 sequences are SGDLS and YYNGEE. With V trimmed by 1 base and J by 5 bases, 9 bases remained unmatched. The CDR3 nucleotides are TGTGCCAGCAGCGTACCCTTAGCGGGGGGGCCCGGAGATACGCAGTATTTT. Amino acids: CASSVPLAGGPGDTQYF.

J is TRBJ2-3 and V is TRBV9, with no clear D. This CDR3 spans 14 amino acids. Trimming removed 4 bases from V and 3 bases from J, with 12 bases in between. The germline gives CDR1 SGDLS, CDR2 YYNGEE. CDR3 nucleotides: TGTGCCAGCAGCTGGGTCCTCTCGACAGATACGCAGTATTTT. Translated, it gives CASSWVLSTDTQYF. The entire variable domain, with the rest obtained from reference TRBV9 and TRBJ2-3, is as follows: DSGVTQTPKHLITATGQRVTLRCSPRSGDLSVYWYQQSLDQGLQFLIQYYNGEERAKGNILERFSAQQFPDLHSELNLSSLELGDSALYFCASSWVLSTDTQYFGPGTRLTVL.

The genes are TRBV7-2 and TRBJ2-3, with TRBD2 identical over 9 bases. V lost 5 bases and J lost 6; bases outside the gene matches: 12. The CDR3 consists of 16 residues. The germline CDR1 and CDR2 sequences are SGHTA and FQGNSA. CDR3 bases: TGTGCCAGCAGCAGTTTGTACGGCGGGGGGGCCGATACGCAGTATTTT. It yields the protein CASSSLYGGGADTQYF. The entire variable domain, with the rest obtained from reference TRBV7-2 and TRBJ2-3, is as follows: GAGVSQSPSNKVTEKGKDVELRCDPISGHTALYWYRQSLGQGLEFLIYFQGNSAPDKSGLPSDRFSAERTGGSVSTLTIQRTQQEDSAVYLCASSSLYGGGADTQYFGPGTRLTVL.

In its sample, this clone was seen a few times. This chain joins TRBV11-2 and TRBJ2-7; D remains ambiguous. V was shortened by 1 base and J by 6 bases, with 7 bases between the two germline ends. CDR3 size: 12 residues. Germline assignment: CDR1 SGHAT and CDR2 FQNNGV. CDR3 in amino acids: CASSLVLVEQYF. The CDR3 nucleotides read TGTGCCAGCAGCTTAGTTTTAGTCGAGCAGTACTTC.

This clone was seen more than once but under ten times. The chain combines TRBV4-1 with TRBJ2-1; D unclear. Germline CDR1 is MGHRA and CDR2 is YSYEKL. Trimming removed 0 bases at V and 6 bases at J, with 6 bases between. This CDR3 is built from 13 residues. Here the CDR3 reads CASSQDGINEQFF. In DNA form, the CDR3 reads TGCGCCAGCAGCCAAGATGGGATCAATGAGCAGTTCTTC.

The chain carries TRBV30 and TRBJ1-1, with D hard to call. Germline V CDR1 and CDR2: GTSNPN, SVGIG (reference sequence). CDR3 size: 14 residues. The V gene lost 6 bases and the J gene lost 4 bases, with 18 bases spanning the gap. The CDR3 sequence: CACPGDQGFTEAFF. CDR3 nucleotides: TGTGCCTGTCCCGGGGATCAAGGGTTCACTGAAGCTTTCTTT.

In its sample, this clone was seen many times. This chain connects TRBV5-6 to TRBJ1-2, with no clear D. V gave up 6 bases and J gave up 4 bases, with 16 bases separating them. There are 14 residues in the CDR3. Germline V gene data show CDR1 as SGHDT and CDR2 as YYEEEE. CDR3 protein: CASTREGFLYGYTF. In nucleotides, the CDR3 is TGTGCCAGCACGAGGGAAGGGTTTCTCTATGGCTACACCTTC.

The chain recombines TRBV29-1 with TRBJ1-1, with 7 bases fitting TRBD1. This CDR3 contains 14 residues. V shed 4 bases, J shed 2 bases, and the junction held 7 bases outside the gene matches. Germline V gene sequence: CDR1 SQVTM, CDR2 ANQGSEA. The CDR3 loop reads CSVGGRGSNTEAFF. DNA for the CDR3: TGCAGCGTTGGCGGCAGGGGGTCCAACACTGAAGCTTTCTTT.